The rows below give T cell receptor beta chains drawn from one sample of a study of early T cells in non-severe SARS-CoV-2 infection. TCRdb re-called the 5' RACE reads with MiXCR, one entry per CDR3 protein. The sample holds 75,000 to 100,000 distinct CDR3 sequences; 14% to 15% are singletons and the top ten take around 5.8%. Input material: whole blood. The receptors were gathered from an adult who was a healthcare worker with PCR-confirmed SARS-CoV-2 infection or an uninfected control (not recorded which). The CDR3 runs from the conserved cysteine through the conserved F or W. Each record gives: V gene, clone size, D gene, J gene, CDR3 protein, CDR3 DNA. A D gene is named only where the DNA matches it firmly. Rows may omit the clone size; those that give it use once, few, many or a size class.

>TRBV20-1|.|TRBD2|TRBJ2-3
CSARVPGGPGDTQYF
TGCAGTGCTAGAGTGCCGGGAGGGCCGGGAGATACGCAGTATTTT
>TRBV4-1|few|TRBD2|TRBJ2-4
CASSQGIAGGMAKNIQYF
TGCGCCAGCAGCCAGGGTATAGCGGGAGGAATGGCCAAAAACATTCAGTACTTC
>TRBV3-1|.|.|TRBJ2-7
CASSPPDLNYEQYF
TGTGCCAGCAGCCCTCCGGACTTAAACTACGAGCAGTACTTC
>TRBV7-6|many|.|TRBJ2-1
CASSFRRANNEQFF
TGTGCCAGCAGCTTCAGACGGGCTAACAATGAGCAGTTCTTC
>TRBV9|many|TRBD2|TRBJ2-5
CASSVGLAGGETQYF
TGTGCCAGCAGCGTAGGACTAGCGGGAGGAGAGACCCAGTACTTC
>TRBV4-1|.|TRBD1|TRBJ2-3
CASSRSSPGQDTDTQYF
TGCGCCAGCAGTCGTTCAAGCCCAGGACAGGACACAGATACGCAGTATTTT
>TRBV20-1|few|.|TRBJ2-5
CSATKLAETQYF
TGCAGTGCTACCAAACTAGCTGAGACCCAGTACTTC
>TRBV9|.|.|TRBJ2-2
CASSVGGTTGELFF
TGTGCCAGCAGCGTAGGAGGGACCACCGGGGAGCTGTTTTTT
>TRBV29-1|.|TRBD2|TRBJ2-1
CSVEGPGTSEYNEQFF
TGCAGCGTTGAAGGCCCAGGGACTAGCGAATACAATGAGCAGTTCTTC
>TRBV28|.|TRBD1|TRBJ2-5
CASSATGTAVETQYF
TGTGCCAGCAGTGCAACCGGGACAGCGGTGGAGACCCAGTACTTC
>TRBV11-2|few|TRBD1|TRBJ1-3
CASSPGQGANTIYF
TGTGCCAGCAGCCCAGGACAGGGGGCAAACACCATATATTTT
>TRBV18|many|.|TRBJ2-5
CASSQRGLEETQYF
TGTGCCAGCTCCCAACGGGGCCTAGAAGAGACCCAGTACTTC
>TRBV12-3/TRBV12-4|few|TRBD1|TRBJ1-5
CATGQGGQPQHF
TGTGCCACGGGACAGGGGGGTCAGCCCCAGCATTTT
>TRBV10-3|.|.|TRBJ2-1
CAISESVTGNEQFF
TGTGCCATCAGTGAGTCAGTAACTGGCAATGAGCAGTTCTTC
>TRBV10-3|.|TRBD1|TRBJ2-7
CAISAGTGYEQYF
TGTGCCATCAGTGCCGGGACAGGCTACGAGCAGTACTTC
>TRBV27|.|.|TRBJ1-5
CASSLTVYQPQHF
TGTGCCAGCAGTTTGACAGTATATCAGCCCCAGCATTTT
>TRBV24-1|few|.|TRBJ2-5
CATSDPYIRQETQYF
TGTGCCACCAGTGATCCGTATATTCGTCAAGAGACCCAGTACTTC
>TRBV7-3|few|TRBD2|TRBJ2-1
CASSLIPGCAGDLYEQFF
TGTGCCAGCAGCTTAATCCCGGGGTGTGCGGGAGATCTTTATGAGCAGTTCTTC
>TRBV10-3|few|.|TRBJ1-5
CAIGTGNQPQHF
TGTGCCATCGGGACGGGGAATCAGCCCCAGCATTTT
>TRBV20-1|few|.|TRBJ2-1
CSARGGRSGRNEQFF
TGCAGTGCTAGAGGTGGAAGATCGGGACGGAATGAGCAGTTCTTC
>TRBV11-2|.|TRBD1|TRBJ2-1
CASRRQGNEQFF
TGTGCCAGCAGGCGACAGGGCAATGAGCAGTTCTTC
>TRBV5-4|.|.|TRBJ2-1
CASSLYLVSRPYNEQFF
TGTGCCAGCAGCTTGTACCTTGTCTCGCGCCCCTACAATGAGCAGTTCTTC
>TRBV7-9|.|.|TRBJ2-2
CASSKLQGHGELFF
TGTGCCAGCAGCAAACTTCAGGGTCACGGGGAGCTGTTTTTT
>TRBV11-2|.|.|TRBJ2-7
CASSRWTYEQYF
TGTGCCAGCAGCAGGTGGACTTACGAGCAGTACTTC
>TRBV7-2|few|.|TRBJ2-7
CASSSPLVRDEQYF
TGTGCCAGCAGCTCGCCACTCGTACGTGACGAGCAGTACTTC
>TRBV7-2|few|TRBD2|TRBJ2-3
CASSLGGGITDTQYF
TGTGCCAGCAGCTTGGGGGGAGGGATCACAGATACGCAGTATTTT
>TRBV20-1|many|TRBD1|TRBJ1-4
CSVGQAGYEKLFF
TGCAGTGTGGGACAGGCAGGATATGAAAAACTGTTTTTT
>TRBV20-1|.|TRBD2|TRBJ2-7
CSASTSVSYEQYF
TGCAGTGCTTCAACTAGCGTATCCTACGAGCAGTACTTC